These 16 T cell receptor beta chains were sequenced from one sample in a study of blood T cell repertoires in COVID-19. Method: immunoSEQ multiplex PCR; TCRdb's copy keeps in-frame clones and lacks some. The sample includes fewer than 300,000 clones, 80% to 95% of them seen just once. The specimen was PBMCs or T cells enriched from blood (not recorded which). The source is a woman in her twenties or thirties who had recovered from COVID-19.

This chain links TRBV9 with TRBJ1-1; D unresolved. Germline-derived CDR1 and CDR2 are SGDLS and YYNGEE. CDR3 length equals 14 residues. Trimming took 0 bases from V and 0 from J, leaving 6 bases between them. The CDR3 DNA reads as TGTGCCAGCAGCGTAGTCTCGGTGAACACTGAAGCTTTCTTT. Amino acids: CASSVVSVNTEAFF.

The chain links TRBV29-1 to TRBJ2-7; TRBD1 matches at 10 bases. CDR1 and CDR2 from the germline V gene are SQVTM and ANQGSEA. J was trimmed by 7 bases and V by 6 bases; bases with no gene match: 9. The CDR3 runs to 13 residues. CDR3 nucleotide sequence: TGCAGCGTGCAGACAGGGGGCTTGCGGGAGCAGTACTTC. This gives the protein CSVQTGGLREQYF.

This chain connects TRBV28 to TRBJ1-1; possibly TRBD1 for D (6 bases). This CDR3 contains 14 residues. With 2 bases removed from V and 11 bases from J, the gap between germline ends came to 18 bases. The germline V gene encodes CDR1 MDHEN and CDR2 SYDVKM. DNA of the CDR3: TGTGCCAGCAGTTTACCGAGAACAGGGTCTGCTGCTTTCTTT. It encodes CASSLPRTGSAAFF.

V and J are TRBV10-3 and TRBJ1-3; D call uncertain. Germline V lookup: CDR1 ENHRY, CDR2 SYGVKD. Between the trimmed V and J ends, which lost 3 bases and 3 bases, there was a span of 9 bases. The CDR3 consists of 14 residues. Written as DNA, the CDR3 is TGTGCCATCAGTGACGAGGGAGATGGAAACACCATATATTTT. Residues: CAISDEGDGNTIYF.

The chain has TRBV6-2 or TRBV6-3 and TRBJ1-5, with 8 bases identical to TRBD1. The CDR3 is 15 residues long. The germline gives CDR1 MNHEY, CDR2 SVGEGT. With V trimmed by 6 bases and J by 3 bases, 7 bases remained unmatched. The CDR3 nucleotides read TGTGCCAGCAGCGAGCAGGGGGCTAACAATCAGCCCCAGCATTTT. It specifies CASSEQGANNQPQHF.

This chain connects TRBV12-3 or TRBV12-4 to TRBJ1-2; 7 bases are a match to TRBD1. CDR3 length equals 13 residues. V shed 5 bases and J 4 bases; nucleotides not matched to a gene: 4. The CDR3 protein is CASSTRDSYGYTF. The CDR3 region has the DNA TGTGCCAGCAGTACCAGGGACAGCTATGGCTACACCTTC.

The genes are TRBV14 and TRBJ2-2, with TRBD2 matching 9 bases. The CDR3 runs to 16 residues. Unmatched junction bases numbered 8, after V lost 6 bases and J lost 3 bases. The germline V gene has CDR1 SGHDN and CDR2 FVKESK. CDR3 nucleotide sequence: TGTGCCAGCAGACTTAGCGGGAGCGGTCACACCGGGGAGCTGTTTTTT. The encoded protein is CASRLSGSGHTGELFF.

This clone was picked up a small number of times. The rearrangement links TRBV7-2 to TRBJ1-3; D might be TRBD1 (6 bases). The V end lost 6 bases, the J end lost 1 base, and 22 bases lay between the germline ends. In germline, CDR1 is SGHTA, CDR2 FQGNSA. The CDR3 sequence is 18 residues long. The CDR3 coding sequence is TGTGCCAGCAGTCCCTCACAGGGTGGGTTTCAATCTGGAAACACCATATATTTT. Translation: CASSPSQGGFQSGNTIYF. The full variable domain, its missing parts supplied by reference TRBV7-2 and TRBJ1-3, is GAGVSQSPSNKVTEKGKDVELRCDPISGHTALYWYRQSLGQGLEFLIYFQGNSAPDKSGLPSDRFSAERTGGSVSTLTIQRTQQEDSAVYLCASSPSQGGFQSGNTIYFGEGSWLTVV.

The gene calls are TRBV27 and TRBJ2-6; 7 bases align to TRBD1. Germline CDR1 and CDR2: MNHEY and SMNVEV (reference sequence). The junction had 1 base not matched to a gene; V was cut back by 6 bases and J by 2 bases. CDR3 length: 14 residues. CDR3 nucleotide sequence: TGTGCCAGCAGCACAGGGGCTGGGGCCAACGTCCTGACTTTC. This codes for CASSTGAGANVLTF.

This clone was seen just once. The CDR3 DNA is TGTGCCAGCAGTTCCGCAGGGGGAGCGGGCGGGGAGCTGTTTTTT. This codes for CASSSAGGAGGELFF. The chain joins TRBV6-6 to TRBJ2-2; D may be TRBD1 (7 bases). Germline CDR1 is MNHNY and CDR2 is SVGAGI (reference sequence). Between the trimmed V and J ends, which lost 4 bases and 7 bases, there was a span of 16 bases. This CDR3 comprises 15 residues.

As DNA, the CDR3 is TGCGCCAGCAGCTTGGCTCGTACACCGGCGGGTGATGAGCAGTTCTTC. It translates to CASSLARTPAGDEQFF. The chain uses TRBV5-1 and TRBJ2-1; D may be TRBD2 (5 bases). This CDR3 contains 16 residues. V was shortened by 0 bases and J by 8 bases, with 18 bases between the two germline ends. Germline V lookup: CDR1 SGHRS, CDR2 YFSETQ. Supplemented by reference TRBV5-1 and TRBJ2-1, the full variable domain reads KAGVTQTPRYLIKTRGQQVTLSCSPISGHRSVSWYQQTPGQGLQFLFEYFSETQRNKGNFPGRFSGRQFSNSRSEMNVSTLELGDSALYLCASSLARTPAGDEQFFGPGTRLTVL.

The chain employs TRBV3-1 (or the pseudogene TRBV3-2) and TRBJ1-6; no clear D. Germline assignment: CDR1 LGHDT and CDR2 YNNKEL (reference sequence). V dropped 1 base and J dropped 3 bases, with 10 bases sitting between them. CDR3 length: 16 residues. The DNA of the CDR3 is TGTGCCAGCAGCCAAGGAGAAGTTGGCTATAATTCACCCCTCCACTTT. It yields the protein CASSQGEVGYNSPLHF.

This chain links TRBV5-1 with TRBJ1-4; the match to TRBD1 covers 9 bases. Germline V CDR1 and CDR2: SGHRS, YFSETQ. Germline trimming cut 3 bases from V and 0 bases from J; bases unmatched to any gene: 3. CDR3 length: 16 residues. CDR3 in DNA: TGCGCCAGCAGCTGGACAGGGGATTCAACTAATGAAAAACTGTTTTTT. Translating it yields CASSWTGDSTNEKLFF.

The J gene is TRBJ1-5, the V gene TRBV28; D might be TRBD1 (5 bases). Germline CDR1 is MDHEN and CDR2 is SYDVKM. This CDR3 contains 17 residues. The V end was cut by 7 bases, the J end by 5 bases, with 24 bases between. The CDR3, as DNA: TGTGCCAGCACTCAATCTAGCGGACTTGGGGGGGATCAGCCCCAGCATTTT. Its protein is CASTQSSGLGGDQPQHF.

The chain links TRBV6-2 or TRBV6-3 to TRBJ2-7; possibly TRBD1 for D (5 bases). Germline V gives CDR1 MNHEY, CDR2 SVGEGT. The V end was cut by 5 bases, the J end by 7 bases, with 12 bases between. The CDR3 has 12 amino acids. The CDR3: CASSPQGWEQYF. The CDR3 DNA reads TGTGCCAGCAGTCCCCAGGGCTGGGAGCAGTACTTC.

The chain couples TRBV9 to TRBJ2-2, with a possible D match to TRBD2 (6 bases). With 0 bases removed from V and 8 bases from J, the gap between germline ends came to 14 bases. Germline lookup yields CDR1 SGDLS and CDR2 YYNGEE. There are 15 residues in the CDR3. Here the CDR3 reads CASSVAEGTAGELFF. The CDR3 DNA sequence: TGTGCCAGCAGCGTAGCGGAGGGGACGGCGGGGGAGCTGTTTTTT.